The 2 T cell receptor beta chains presented below share a single source sample, sequenced in a study of blood T cell repertoires in COVID-19. Produced via immunoSEQ multiplex PCR; TCRdb's table is partial and in-frame only. This sample has 270,000 or so clones; roughly 80% occur once, and the top ten carry roughly 1.5%. Specimen: peripheral blood. These receptors were taken from a human donor with COVID-19, enrolled during active disease. The donor label of this sample is uncertain.

The CDR3 loop is CASSLIVAGGPYEQYF. In DNA form, the CDR3 reads TGTGCCAGCAGTTTAATCGTAGCGGGAGGGCCTTACGAGCAGTACTTC. V gene TRBV28 combines with J gene TRBJ2-7; 11 positions match TRBD2. V lost 2 bases, J lost 4 bases, and 7 bases stayed unmatched. The germline gives CDR1 MDHEN, CDR2 SYDVKM. This CDR3 is 16 amino acids long.

This chain connects TRBV3-1 (or the pseudogene TRBV3-2) to TRBJ1-1, with D maybe TRBD1 (5 bases). There are 13 residues in the CDR3. Germline assignment: CDR1 LGHDT and CDR2 YNNKEL (reference sequence). Trimming stripped 4 bases from V and 0 bases from J, with 6 bases between. CDR3 in amino acids: CASSRQLNTEAFF. For the CDR3, the DNA is TGTGCCAGCAGCCGACAGCTGAACACTGAAGCTTTCTTT.